The clone carrying this TCR beta chain was seen a few times. Its specificity is not known. V shed 6 bases and J shed 1 base, with 9 bases lying between them. There are 13 residues in the CDR3. CDR1 is MNHEY and CDR2 is SVGEGT in the germline V gene. MiXCR, applied by TCRdb to the 5' RACE reads, yields one record per CDR3 protein. In the table there are some 170,000 distinct CDR3 sequences, roughly 9% of which are singletons. The data belong to a study of T cells after yellow fever vaccination. Study findings and constraints: At around 95% for CD4 and almost 90% for CD8, most primary-vaccination clones showed up again after the booster.

The source is a young man who received the YFV17D yellow fever vaccine. The specimen comprised CD8+ T cells sorted from PBMCs, sampled 45 days after the yellow fever booster vaccination. V gene TRBV6-2 or TRBV6-3 combines with J gene TRBJ1-1; D remains ambiguous. The CDR3 region has the DNA TGTGCCAGCAGAGCTCCAGGGAACACTGAAGCTTTCTTT. Translating gives CASRAPGNTEAFF.